This T cell receptor (beta chain) was identified in a study of CD8 T cells in Susac syndrome (dated by TCRdb to the late 2010s). Concerning the study at large: Of the Susac syndrome patients who were sequenced, six had clinically active disease and eight were in clinical remission. Susac syndrome patients were therapy-naive, on corticosteroids (some also receiving IVIg), or on IVIg alone at blood withdrawal. Whether CD8+ T cell activation and differentiation in Susac syndrome was antigen driven was tested using repertoire sequencing. CD8+ T cell repertoire clonality was compared between some 12 healthy donors, roughly 14 Susac syndrome patients and around 15 multiple sclerosis patients.

RNA was extracted with the RNeasy kit and 0.5 to 1 ug was reverse transcribed using random hexamers. TCR beta CDR3 regions were amplified with the immunoSEQ multiplex PCR assay covering 54 Vbeta and 13 Jbeta segments. To correct PCR amplification bias, a synthetic template baseline was used for both primer optimization and computational correction. The study's own analysis went as follows. Reads were annotated to V, D and J genes according to IMGT and were analyzed with immunoSEQ Analyzer, with only productive sequences retained. To calculate clonality, Shannon entropy was normalized by log2 of the number of productive unique sequences and then subtracted from one. Public and private clones were assessed among the 100 most prevalent clones of each patient and control. A clone was defined as Susac-specific if it was absent from the healthy and MS cohorts, from some 1,100 published viral clones and from other ImmuneACCESS disease sequences. The public reads were quality trimmed at Q25 with fastp and then assembled into clones with MiXCR by TCRdb, keeping productive beta chains. When rows share a CDR3 protein, they turn into one entry using the most common DNA and genes. These V and J calls derive from TCRdb rather than the authors' analysis. Here the sample has 120,000 or so distinct CDR3 sequences; roughly 94% occur a single time. Together, the top ten hold about 0.29% of the sample.

A note on this clonotype: Its recognized antigen is unknown. Per-base qualities were not stored, and no clone one base away is much larger.

The CDR3 runs 15 amino acids, cysteine and phenylalanine included. The entry retains the CDR3 DNA only, 45 bases that are in frame from base 1. The germline V gene specifies SQVTM as CDR1 and ANQGSEA as CDR2. The trim is 0 bases for V and 0 bases for J, with a gap of 11 bases between the germline ends. What the research found in general, with its limitations: CD8+ repertoires in Susac syndrome showed clonal expansion, which was highest in CD8+ TEMRA cells and was greater in clinically active patients than in remitting patients. The TCR sequencing and HLA analysis was acknowledged to have included a relatively small number of individuals. Looking at Susac-specific public clones, the researchers identified some 16 in the total CD8+ repertoire and several in the CD8+ TEMRA repertoire.

High-throughput TCR beta sequencing profiled peripheral blood CD8+ and CD4+ T cells from healthy donors, Susac syndrome patients and multiple sclerosis patients. Recently defined diagnostic criteria for definite or probable disease were met by the Susac syndrome patients. Bulk CD8+ and CD4+ T cells were purified magnetically by negative isolation, whereas CD8+ TEMRA cells were enriched by FACS. Blood was drawn into EDTA tubes, processed within 24 hours, and PBMCs were isolated by density gradient centrifugation. PBMCs destined for TCR sequencing were cryopreserved in liquid nitrogen and later thawed in a 37 °C water bath. A purity of at least 90% was achieved for sorted or isolated CD4+, CD8+ and CD8+ TEMRA cells.

The sequenced sample was CD8+ T cells from PBMCs. The sequence links TRBV29-1 to TRBJ1-1; the D gene assignment is ambiguous. This clonotype was obtained from a human donor with Susac syndrome. The nucleotides read TGCAGCGTTGAAGAGAAAAGAGGCATGAACACTGAAGCTTTCTTT. Its coded protein is CSVEEKRGMNTEAFF. Outside the CDR3, residues come from the reference TRBV29-1 and TRBJ1-1 proteins, so the full variable domain is: SAVISQKPSRDICQRGTSLTIQCQVDSQVTMMFWYRQQPGQSLTLIATANQGSEATYESGFVIDKFPISRPNLTFSTLTVSNMSPEDSSIYLCSVEEKRGMNTEAFFGQGTRLTVV.